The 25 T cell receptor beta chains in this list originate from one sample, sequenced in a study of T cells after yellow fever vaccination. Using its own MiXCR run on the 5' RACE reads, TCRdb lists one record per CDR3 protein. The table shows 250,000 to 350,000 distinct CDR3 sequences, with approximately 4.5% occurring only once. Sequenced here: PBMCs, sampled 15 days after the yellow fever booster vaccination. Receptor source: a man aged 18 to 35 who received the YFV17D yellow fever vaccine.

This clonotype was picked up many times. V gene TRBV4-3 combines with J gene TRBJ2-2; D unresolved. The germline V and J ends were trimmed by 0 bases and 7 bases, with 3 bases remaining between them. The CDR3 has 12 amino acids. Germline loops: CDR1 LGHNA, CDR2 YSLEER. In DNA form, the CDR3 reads TGCGCCAGCAGCCAAGATTACGGGGAGCTGTTTTTT. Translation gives CASSQDYGELFF.

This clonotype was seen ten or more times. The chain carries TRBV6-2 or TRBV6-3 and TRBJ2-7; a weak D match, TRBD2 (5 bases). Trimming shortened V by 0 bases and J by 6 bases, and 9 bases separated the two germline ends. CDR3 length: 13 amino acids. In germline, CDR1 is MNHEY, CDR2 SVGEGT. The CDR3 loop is CASSYSKSGEQYF. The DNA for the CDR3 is TGTGCCAGCAGTTACTCGAAAAGCGGCGAGCAGTACTTC.

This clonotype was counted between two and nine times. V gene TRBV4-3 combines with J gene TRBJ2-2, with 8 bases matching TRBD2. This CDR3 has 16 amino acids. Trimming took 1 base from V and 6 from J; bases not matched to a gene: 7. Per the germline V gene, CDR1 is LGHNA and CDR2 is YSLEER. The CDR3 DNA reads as TGCGCCAGCAGCCAAGCGGGGGGGCATTACCCCGGGGAGCTGTTTTTT. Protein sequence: CASSQAGGHYPGELFF.

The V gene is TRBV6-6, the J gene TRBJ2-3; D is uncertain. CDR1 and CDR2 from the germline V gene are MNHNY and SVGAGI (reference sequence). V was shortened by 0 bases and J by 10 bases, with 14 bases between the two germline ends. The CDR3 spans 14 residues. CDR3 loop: CASSYSVSPDSQYF. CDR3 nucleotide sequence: TGTGCCAGCAGTTACTCAGTATCCCCTGATTCGCAGTATTTT.

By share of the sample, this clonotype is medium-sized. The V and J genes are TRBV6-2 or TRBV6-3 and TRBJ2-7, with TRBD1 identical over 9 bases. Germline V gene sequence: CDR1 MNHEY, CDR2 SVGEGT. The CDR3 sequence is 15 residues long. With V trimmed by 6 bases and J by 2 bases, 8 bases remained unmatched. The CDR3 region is CASSLGQGPTYEQYV. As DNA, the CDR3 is TGTGCCAGCAGCCTCGGACAGGGGCCAACCTACGAGCAGTACGTC.

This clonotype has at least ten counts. The chain's CDR3 is CASSRTGTERYEQYF. The CDR3 nucleotides read TGCGCCAGCAGCCGCACTGGGACGGAGAGGTACGAGCAGTACTTC. J is TRBJ2-7 and V is TRBV5-1; perhaps D is TRBD1 or TRBD2 (5 bases each). Germline-derived CDR1 and CDR2 are SGHRS and YFSETQ. V dropped 4 bases and J dropped 4 bases, with 18 bases sitting between them. The CDR3 runs 15 residues. The variable domain in full, with the rest retrieved from reference TRBV5-1 and TRBJ2-7, is KAGVTQTPRYLIKTRGQQVTLSCSPISGHRSVSWYQQTPGQGLQFLFEYFSETQRNKGNFPGRFSGRQFSNSRSEMNVSTLELGDSALYLCASSRTGTERYEQYFGPGTRLTVT.

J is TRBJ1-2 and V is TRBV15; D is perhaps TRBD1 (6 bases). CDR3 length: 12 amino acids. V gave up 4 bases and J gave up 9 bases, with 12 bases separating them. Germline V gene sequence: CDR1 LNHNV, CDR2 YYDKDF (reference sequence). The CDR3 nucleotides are TGTGCCACCAGCAAACAGGGTGATCGCTACACCTTC. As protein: CATSKQGDRYTF.

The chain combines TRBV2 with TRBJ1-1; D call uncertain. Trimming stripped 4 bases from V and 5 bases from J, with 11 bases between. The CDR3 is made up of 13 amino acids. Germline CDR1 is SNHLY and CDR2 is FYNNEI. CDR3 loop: CASSVGRRTEAFF. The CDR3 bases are TGTGCCAGCAGTGTGGGCAGGCGGACTGAAGCTTTCTTT.

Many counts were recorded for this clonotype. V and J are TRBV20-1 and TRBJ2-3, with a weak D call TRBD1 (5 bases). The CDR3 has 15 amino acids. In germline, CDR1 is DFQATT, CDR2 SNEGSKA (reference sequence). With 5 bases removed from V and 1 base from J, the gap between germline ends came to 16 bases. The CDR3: CSAWGRSAGTDTQYF. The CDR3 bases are TGCAGTGCTTGGGGCAGGTCGGCCGGCACAGATACGCAGTATTTT.

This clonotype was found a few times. The CDR3 protein is CASSQGVSAGGVTEAFF. In DNA, the CDR3 is TGCGCCAGCAGCCAAGGGGTGTCGGCAGGGGGGGTCACTGAAGCTTTCTTT. The chain employs TRBV4-1 and TRBJ1-1; TRBD1 matches at 7 bases. V lost 1 base and J lost 4; bases outside the gene matches: 12. Per germline, CDR1 MGHRA and CDR2 YSYEKL. CDR3 size: 17 residues.

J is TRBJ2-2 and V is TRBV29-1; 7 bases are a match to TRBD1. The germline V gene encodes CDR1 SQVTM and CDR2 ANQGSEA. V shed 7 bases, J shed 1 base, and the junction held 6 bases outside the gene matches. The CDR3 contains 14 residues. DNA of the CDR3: TGCAGCGCCGCCTGGACAGGGAACACCGGGGAGCTGTTTTTT. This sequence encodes CSAAWTGNTGELFF.

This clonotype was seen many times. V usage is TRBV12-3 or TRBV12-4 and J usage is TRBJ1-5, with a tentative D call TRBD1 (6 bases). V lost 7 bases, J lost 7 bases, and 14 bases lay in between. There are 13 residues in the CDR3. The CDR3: CASTQGRWQPQHF. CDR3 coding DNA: TGTGCCAGCACCCAGGGGCGGTGGCAGCCCCAGCATTTT.

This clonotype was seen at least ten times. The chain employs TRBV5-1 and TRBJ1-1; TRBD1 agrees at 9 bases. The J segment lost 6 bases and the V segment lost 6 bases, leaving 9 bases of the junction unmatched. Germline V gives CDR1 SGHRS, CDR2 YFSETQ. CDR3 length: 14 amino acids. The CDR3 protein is CASIRTGEVAEAFF. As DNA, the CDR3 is TGCGCCAGCATACGGACAGGGGAGGTTGCTGAAGCTTTCTTT.

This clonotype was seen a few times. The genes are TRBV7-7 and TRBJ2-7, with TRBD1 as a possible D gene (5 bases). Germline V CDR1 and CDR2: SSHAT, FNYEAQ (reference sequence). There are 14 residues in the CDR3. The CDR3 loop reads CASSPAGRTYEQYV. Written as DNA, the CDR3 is TGTGCTAGCAGCCCCGCAGGGCGGACCTACGAGCAGTACGTC.

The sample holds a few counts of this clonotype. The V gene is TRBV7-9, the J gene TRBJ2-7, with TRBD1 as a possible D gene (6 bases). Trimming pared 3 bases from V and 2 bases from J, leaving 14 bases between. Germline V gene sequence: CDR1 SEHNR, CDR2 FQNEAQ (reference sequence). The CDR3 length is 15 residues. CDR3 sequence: CASSFDRLGPYEQYF. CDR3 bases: TGTGCCAGCAGCTTCGACAGGCTGGGGCCCTACGAGCAGTACTTC.

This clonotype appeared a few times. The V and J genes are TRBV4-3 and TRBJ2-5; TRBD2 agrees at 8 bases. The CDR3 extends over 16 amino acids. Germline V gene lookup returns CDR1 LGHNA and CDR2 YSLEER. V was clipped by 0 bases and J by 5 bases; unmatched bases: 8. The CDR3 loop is CASSQDPPGGRETQYF. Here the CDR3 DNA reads TGCGCCAGCAGCCAAGATCCCCCGGGAGGGAGGGAGACCCAGTACTTC.

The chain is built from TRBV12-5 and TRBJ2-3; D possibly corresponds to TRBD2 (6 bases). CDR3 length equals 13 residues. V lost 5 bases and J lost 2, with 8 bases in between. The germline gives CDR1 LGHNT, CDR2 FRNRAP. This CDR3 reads CASGTDYTDTQYF. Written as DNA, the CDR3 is TGTGCTAGTGGTACGGACTACACAGATACGCAGTATTTT.

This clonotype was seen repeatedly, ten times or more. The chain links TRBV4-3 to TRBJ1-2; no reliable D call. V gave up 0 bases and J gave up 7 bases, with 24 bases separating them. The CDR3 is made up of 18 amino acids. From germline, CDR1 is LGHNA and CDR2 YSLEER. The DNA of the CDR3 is TGCGCCAGCAGCCAAGATTCGAGCGGGATCCTTGCTCCTCGTGGCTACACCTTC. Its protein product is CASSQDSSGILAPRGYTF.

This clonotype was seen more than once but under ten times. Written as DNA, the CDR3 is TGTGCCAGCAGCCCTAGCCGTTACAGGGAGCATGAGCAGTTCTTC. It codes for CASSPSRYREHEQFF. The chain uses TRBV11-2 and TRBJ2-1; a possible D gene is TRBD1 (6 bases). This CDR3 has 15 amino acids. The V and J ends lost 5 bases and 8 bases respectively, with 19 bases between them. Germline V gene sequence: CDR1 SGHAT, CDR2 FQNNGV. Complete variable domain (other parts from reference TRBV11-2 and TRBJ2-1): EAGVAQSPRYKIIEKRQSVAFWCNPISGHATLYWYQQILGQGPKLLIQFQNNGVVDDSQLPKDRFSAERLKGVDSTLKIQPAKLEDSAVYLCASSPSRYREHEQFFGPGTRLTVL.

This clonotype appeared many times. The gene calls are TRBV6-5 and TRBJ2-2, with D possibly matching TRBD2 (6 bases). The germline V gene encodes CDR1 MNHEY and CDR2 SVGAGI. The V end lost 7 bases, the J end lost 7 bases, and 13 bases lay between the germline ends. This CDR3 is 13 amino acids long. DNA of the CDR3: TGTGCCAGCACCTCCCCGGGGGTCGGGGAGCTGTTTTTT. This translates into CASTSPGVGELFF.

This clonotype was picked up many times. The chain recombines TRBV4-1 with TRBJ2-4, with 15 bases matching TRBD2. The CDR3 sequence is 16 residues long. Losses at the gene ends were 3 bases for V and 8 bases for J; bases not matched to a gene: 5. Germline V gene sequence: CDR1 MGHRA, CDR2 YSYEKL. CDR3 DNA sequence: TGCGCCAGCAGCCAGGAACGGACTAGCGGGGGGGACATTCAGTACTTC. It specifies CASSQERTSGGDIQYF.

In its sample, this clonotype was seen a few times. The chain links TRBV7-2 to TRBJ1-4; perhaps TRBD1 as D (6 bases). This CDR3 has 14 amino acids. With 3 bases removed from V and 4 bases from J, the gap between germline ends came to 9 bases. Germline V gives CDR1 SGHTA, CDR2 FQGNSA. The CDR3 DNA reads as TGTGCCAGCAGCTTTGACAGGATTAATGAAAAACTGTTTTTT. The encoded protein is CASSFDRINEKLFF.

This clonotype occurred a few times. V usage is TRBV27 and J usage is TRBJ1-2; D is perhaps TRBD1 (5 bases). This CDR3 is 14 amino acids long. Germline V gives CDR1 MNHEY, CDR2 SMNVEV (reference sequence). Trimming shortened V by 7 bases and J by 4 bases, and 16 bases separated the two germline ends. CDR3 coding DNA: TGTGCCAGCACCGCCTCGGGGGGGGGCTATGGCTACACCTTC. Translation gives CASTASGGGYGYTF.

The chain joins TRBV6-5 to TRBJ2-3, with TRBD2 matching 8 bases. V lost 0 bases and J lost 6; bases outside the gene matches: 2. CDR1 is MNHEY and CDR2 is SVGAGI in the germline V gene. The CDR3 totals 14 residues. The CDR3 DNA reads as TGTGCCAGCAGTTACTCTAGCGGGGTCGATACGCAGTATTTT. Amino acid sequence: CASSYSSGVDTQYF.

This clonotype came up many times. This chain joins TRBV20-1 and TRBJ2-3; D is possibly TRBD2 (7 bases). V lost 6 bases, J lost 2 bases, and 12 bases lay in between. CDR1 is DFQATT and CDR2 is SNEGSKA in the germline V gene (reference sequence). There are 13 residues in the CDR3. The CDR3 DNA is TGCAGTGCAATCGGGGGGCCCACAGATACGCAGTATTTT. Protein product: CSAIGGPTDTQYF.